The T cell receptor (beta chain) under discussion was sequenced for a study of shared clonotypes between healthy human individuals. The repertoire was sequenced with immunoSEQ multiplex PCR; TCRdb's copy has only in-frame clones and lacks some. The sample records about 2 million clones, about 95% being singletons. Naive CD8 cells were CD45RO-negative, positively selected for CCR7, excluding terminally differentiated effector memory CD45RA+ cells. Sequenced input: naive CD8+ T cells sorted from blood. This TCR derives from a young man in good health.

CDR3 sequence: CASSSLQQGKHEQYF. DNA for the CDR3: TGTGCCAGCAGCTCCCTTCAACAGGGGAAACACGAGCAGTACTTC. The chain recombines TRBV5-5 with TRBJ2-7, with TRBD1 matching over 7 bases. Germline V CDR1 and CDR2: SGHKS, YYEKEE (reference sequence). The junction had 11 bases not matched to a gene; V was cut back by 3 bases and J by 5 bases. The length of the CDR3 is 15 residues.